This TCR beta chain came from a study of T cells in Graves' hyperthyroidism and ophthalmopathy (dated by TCRdb to about 2019). About the investigation overall: Peripheral blood samples were taken at initial diagnosis, before any treatment was given. To identify TCR V-J signatures that set the groups apart, the researchers used a discovery cohort of about a hundred patients, made up of under 50 with Graves' ophthalmopathy and about 59 with stable Graves' hyperthyroidism. An independent validation cohort of 18 to 20 hyperthyroidism patients and some 15 patients who later progressed to ophthalmopathy tested prospective prediction of ophthalmopathy. For training and testing, the 100 or so patients in the discovery cohort were randomly divided in a 7:3 ratio. The study also compared thyroid tissue and blood T-cell repertoires from a handful of Graves' hyperthyroidism patients. After sampling, hyperthyroidism patients received methimazole starting at 30 mg daily, and ophthalmopathy patients received high-dose intravenous methylprednisolone. The paper reports TCR Vbeta CDR3 sequencing of some 140 peripheral blood samples: under 45 ophthalmopathy, 70 to 85 hyperthyroidism and around 17 progressor patients.

The research as a whole found: Most expanded thyroid clonotypes (frequency above 0.001) were also detected in blood, a finding suggesting that blood repertoires may reflect thyroid immune responses. No statistical method was used to fix the sample size in advance, and group allocation was not hidden from the investigators. During validation, the model predicted progression to ophthalmopathy a median of around six months ahead of onset, with approximately 71% sensitivity and 72% to 80% specificity. A model built on a 13 V-J signature distinguished ophthalmopathy from stable hyperthyroidism, reaching around 87% sensitivity and about 81% specificity in cross-validation and 80%/75% in testing.

This clonotype was seen a few times. The clone's antigen remains unknown. No much larger clonotype is one base removed from it; base qualities were not supplied. Amplification of TCR beta CDR3 regions was carried out from RNA transcripts. The first round of RT-PCR for the TCR CDR3 was performed with the HTBI primer set and the Qiagen OneStep RT-PCR kit. A second multiplex PCR round built the libraries, followed by size selection and purification. The libraries were sequenced on an Illumina HiSeq2000 using paired-end 100 bp reads. On the study's bioinformatics: SOAPnuke was used to process the raw data, removing reads that contained adapters or uncalled bases, had a mean Phred below 15, or lacked an exact match to the constant primer or identifier. High-quality paired reads were merged using COPE v1.2.5, and each unique nucleotide sequence was defined as a clonotype. MiTCR v1.1 was used to align clonotypes to the IMGT TRBV, TRBD and TRBJ reference segments. The analysis included only V-J combinations with a frequency above 0.0001, which together covered roughly 99% of the repertoires. A TCS score was defined as the ratio between F50 (clonal expansion) and ExV (chaos), using BLOSUM62-based TCRdist between CDR3 peptides within each V-J. Welch's t-statistics and random forest reduced some 510 V-J features to about 12, which were used in a naive Bayes classifier (R e1071). The public reads were quality trimmed at Q25 with fastp and then assembled into clones with MiXCR by TCRdb, keeping productive beta chains. Rows merge per CDR3 protein into single entries with the most common DNA and genes. TCRdb assigned the V and J calls; the authors' analysis was not used. In all, the sample holds approximately 410,000 distinct CDR3 sequences, and under 15% of those were seen once. The top ten hold about 13% of the sample.

The CDR3 contains 12 residues, cysteine and phenylalanine counted. Only the CDR3 region is kept as DNA, spanning 36 bases read in frame from base 1. V drops 5 bases and J drops 8 bases, leaving 10 bases in between. According to the germline V gene (reference sequence), CDR1 reads SEHNR and CDR2 reads FQNEAQ. In the ophthalmopathy patients, disease was moderately to severely active, with a Clinical Activity Score of 3 or more, a NOSPECS grade of 4 or more, and a duration of less than 3 months. Patients with uncontrolled infections, other autoimmune diseases, pregnancy or lactation were excluded. Diagnoses relied on clinical symptoms, serum thyroxine and TRAb, thyroid ultrasound and orbital computed tomography. PBMCs were isolated from approximately 10 ml of fresh peripheral blood by Ficoll-Paque density gradient centrifugation. Total RNA was extracted with Trizol reagent, and quality was checked on an Agilent 2100 Bioanalyzer.

The V and J genes are TRBV7-9 and TRBJ2-1; TRBD2 is perhaps the D gene, given 5 matching bases. The receptor comes from a man younger than 35 with Graves' ophthalmopathy. The sequencing input was blood. The nucleotide sequence reads TGTGCCAGCAGCGCGGGCGCGGATGAGCAGTTCTTC. This codes for CASSAGADEQFF.